The 18 T cell receptor beta chains below come from one sample, sequenced in a study of identical twins. Using its own MiXCR run on the 5' RACE reads, TCRdb lists one record per CDR3 protein. Of 230,000 or so distinct CDR3 sequences listed, about 9% are singletons. This sample was also put to use in a study of yellow fever vaccine responses in identical twins.

The specimen sequenced was CD8+ T cells sorted from blood. All receptors derive from a woman younger than 30 in good health.

This clonotype has more than one count but fewer than ten. The V call is TRBV12-3 or TRBV12-4, the J call TRBJ2-2; D gene ambiguous. The CDR3 sequence is 15 residues long. V lost 5 bases and J 4 bases, leaving 14 bases between the germline ends. This chain's CDR3 is CASSPTSASTGELFF. CDR3 nucleotide sequence: TGTGCCAGCAGTCCTACGTCGGCCTCCACCGGGGAGCTGTTTTTT.

Many counts were recorded for this clonotype. The rearrangement links TRBV29-1 to TRBJ2-2, with unresolved D. V was shortened by 7 bases and J by 5 bases, with 11 bases between the two germline ends. CDR1 and CDR2 (germline): SQVTM, ANQGSEA. The CDR3 totals 12 residues. The CDR3 DNA sequence: TGCAGCGGTGCGATGGTGACCGGGGAGCTGTTTTTT. It yields the protein CSGAMVTGELFF.

This chain uses TRBV30 with TRBJ2-7, with a possible D match to TRBD1 (5 bases). This CDR3 contains 12 residues. V was clipped by 5 bases and J by 9 bases, with 17 bases between them. Per the germline V gene, CDR1 is GTSNPN and CDR2 is SVGIG (reference sequence). This chain's CDR3 is CAWAEQGIGQYF. The CDR3 DNA reads TGTGCCTGGGCAGAGCAGGGAATCGGGCAGTACTTC.

This clonotype was seen a few times. The V call is TRBV5-6, the J call TRBJ2-1; the D is unclear. This CDR3 comprises 11 residues. Germline V lookup: CDR1 SGHDT, CDR2 YYEEEE. The V and J ends lost 5 bases and 4 bases respectively, with 4 bases between them. The CDR3 here is CASRRYNEQFF. DNA of the CDR3: TGTGCCAGCAGGCGATACAATGAGCAGTTCTTC.

The sample holds many counts of this clonotype. The chain uses TRBV29-1 and TRBJ2-5; no definite D call. The germline V gene encodes CDR1 SQVTM and CDR2 ANQGSEA. The V end was cut by 6 bases, the J end by 0 bases, with 11 bases between. This CDR3 spans 13 amino acids. The CDR3 here is CSVLGQNQETQYF. The CDR3 region has the DNA TGCAGCGTCCTCGGGCAGAACCAAGAGACCCAGTACTTC. Full variable domain (remainder filled in from reference TRBV29-1 and TRBJ2-5): SAVISQKPSRDICQRGTSLTIQCQVDSQVTMMFWYRQQPGQSLTLIATANQGSEATYESGFVIDKFPISRPNLTFSTLTVSNMSPEDSSIYLCSVLGQNQETQYFGPGTRLLVL.

In this sample, this clonotype turned up a few times. The rearrangement joins TRBV7-6 to TRBJ2-2; D not resolved. The germline V gene encodes CDR1 SGHVS and CDR2 FNYEAQ. The CDR3 runs 14 residues. The germline V and J ends were trimmed by 1 base and 6 bases, with 9 bases remaining between them. CDR3 protein: CASSLETAPGELFF. The DNA for the CDR3 is TGTGCCAGCAGCTTAGAGACTGCGCCCGGGGAGCTGTTTTTT. Variable domain in full (rest from reference TRBV7-6 and TRBJ2-2): GAGVSQSPRYKVTKRGQDVALRCDPISGHVSLYWYRQALGQGPEFLTYFNYEAQQDKSGLPNDRFSAERPEGSISTLTIQRTEQRDSAMYRCASSLETAPGELFFGEGSRLTVL.

This chain uses TRBV27 with TRBJ2-1, with TRBD1 matching over 9 bases. The germline V gene has CDR1 MNHEY and CDR2 SMNVEV (reference sequence). The CDR3 extends over 15 amino acids. The ends lost 5 bases at V and 5 bases at J; junction bases unmatched: 7. The CDR3 nucleotides read TGTGCCAGCAGTGCAGGGACAGGGCTTCACAATGAGCAGTTCTTC. Its translation is CASSAGTGLHNEQFF.

The sample holds many counts of this clonotype. The rearrangement joins TRBV12-5 to TRBJ1-2; D is ambiguous. Germline lookup yields CDR1 LGHNT and CDR2 FRNRAP. The CDR3 spans 11 residues. Trimming took off 5 bases at V and 9 bases at J, with 10 bases between the two ends. The CDR3 DNA is TGTGCTAGTGGTCCCGAAGGACGCTACACCTTC. This codes for CASGPEGRYTF.

V is TRBV27 and J is TRBJ1-5; D call uncertain. This CDR3 comprises 15 residues. Germline V CDR1 and CDR2: MNHEY, SMNVEV (reference sequence). V lost 6 bases and J lost 3, with 15 bases in between. For the CDR3, the DNA is TGTGCCAGCAGCCTCGGGGAGGGCCCCAATCAGCCCCAGCATTTT. The encoded protein is CASSLGEGPNQPQHF.

This clonotype occurred a few times. The J gene is TRBJ2-7, the V gene TRBV7-9, with 11 bases fitting TRBD1. Germline V gives CDR1 SEHNR, CDR2 FQNEAQ (reference sequence). CDR3 length: 16 amino acids. V dropped 1 base and J dropped 4; count of bases not matched to a gene: 6. CDR3 residues: CASSLGLGQGAYEQYF. The CDR3 DNA follows: TGTGCCAGCAGCTTAGGCCTTGGACAGGGGGCTTACGAGCAGTACTTC.

This clonotype was seen at least ten times. This chain uses TRBV12-3 or TRBV12-4 with TRBJ2-5, with 10 nucleotides matching TRBD2. The CDR3 spans 15 residues. Trimming took 6 bases from V and 2 from J; bases not matched to a gene: 6. In DNA, the CDR3 is TGTGCCAGCAGAGCTAGCGGGAGACAGCAAGAGACCCAGTACTTC. Its translation is CASRASGRQQETQYF.

This clonotype was found many times. The chain couples TRBV12-3 or TRBV12-4 to TRBJ2-1; the match to TRBD1 covers 8 bases. The CDR3 totals 15 residues. Germline trimming cut 5 bases from V and 4 bases from J; bases unmatched to any gene: 7. Here the CDR3 DNA reads TGTGCCAGCAGTACGTGGGACAGGACTTACAATGAGCAGTTCTTC. Encoded protein: CASSTWDRTYNEQFF.

This clonotype was counted between two and nine times. The J gene is TRBJ2-2, the V gene TRBV29-1, with TRBD2 identical over 7 bases. This CDR3 is built from 16 residues. V lost 3 bases and J lost 4; bases outside the gene matches: 11. Per germline, CDR1 SQVTM and CDR2 ANQGSEA. DNA of the CDR3: TGCAGCGTTGAGCCTACTAGCGCGATTAGCACCGGGGAGCTGTTTTTT. The encoded protein is CSVEPTSAISTGELFF.

This clonotype was recorded many times. This chain connects TRBV3-1 to TRBJ2-3; D perhaps matches TRBD2 (6 bases). The V gene lost 0 bases and the J gene lost 6 bases, with 10 bases spanning the gap. There are 14 residues in the CDR3. Germline V CDR1 and CDR2: LGHDT, YNNKEL (reference sequence). The DNA for the CDR3 is TGTGCCAGCAGCCAAGATGGCGGGGCGGATACGCAGTATTTT. Translation: CASSQDGGADTQYF.

This clonotype showed up many times. J is TRBJ2-7 and V is TRBV4-1; D gene unclear. The CDR3 is 17 residues long. Germline values: CDR1 MGHRA, CDR2 YSYEKL. Trimming cost V 3 bases and J 0 bases, with 18 bases left between them. The CDR3 sequence is CASSHPRTSLTSYEQYF. Written as DNA, the CDR3 is TGCGCCAGCAGCCACCCCAGGACCAGTTTGACCTCCTACGAGCAGTACTTC.

The rearrangement joins TRBV9 to TRBJ2-3; 8 nucleotides align to TRBD2. V was pared by 1 base and J by 0 bases, with 16 bases of the junction left unmatched. In germline, CDR1 is SGDLS, CDR2 YYNGEE. The length of the CDR3 is 20 residues. Here the CDR3 DNA reads TGTGCCAGCAGCGTACCCGCCGGGGGGGGGGACCAAACTAGCACAGATACGCAGTATTTT. It translates to CASSVPAGGGDQTSTDTQYF.

This clonotype was seen a handful of times. This chain links TRBV28 with TRBJ1-5; TRBD1 agrees at 9 bases. Losses at the gene ends were 7 bases for V and 6 bases for J; bases not matched to a gene: 10. Looked up from germline, CDR1 is MDHEN and CDR2 is SYDVKM. The CDR3 extends over 15 amino acids. The CDR3 nucleotides read TGTGCCAGCAATCCGGGACAGGGATTTTTTCAGCCCCAGCATTTT. Residues: CASNPGQGFFQPQHF.

This clonotype has a handful of counts. The chain recombines TRBV10-1 with TRBJ2-1; weak D call: TRBD2 (6 bases). V gave up 7 bases and J gave up 1 base, with 11 bases separating them. Germline V lookup: CDR1 WNHNN, CDR2 SYGVQD (reference sequence). The CDR3 is 14 amino acids. The CDR3 region has the DNA TGCGCCAGCACCGACGGAGGGTCCTACAATGAGCAGTTCTTC. The encoded protein is CASTDGGSYNEQFF.